The 12 T cell receptor beta chains given below trace back to one sample, sequenced in a study of cytomegalovirus exposure and HLA in healthy donors. With 60 Vbeta and 13 Jbeta primers, the PCR was carried out. TCRdb keeps only in-frame clones here, not all; method: immunoSEQ multiplex PCR. Of 120,000 or so clones listed, 65% to 85% are singletons. Sequenced: PBMCs. These receptors all come from a man younger than 30 in good health and CMV-seropositive.

The rearrangement uses TRBV6-5 and TRBJ1-1; tentative D call: TRBD1 (6 bases). Trimming removed 3 bases at V and 6 bases at J, with 14 bases between. This CDR3 comprises 14 residues. The germline V gene encodes CDR1 MNHEY and CDR2 SVGAGI. The CDR3 is CASSYSSGVPEAFF. The CDR3, as DNA: TGTGCCAGCAGTTATTCGTCAGGGGTCCCTGAAGCTTTCTTT.

The chain is built from TRBV7-6 and TRBJ2-7, with a possible D match to TRBD1 (6 bases). CDR3 size: 14 residues. V lost 5 bases and J lost 3, with 14 bases in between. The V gene's germline CDR1 is SGHVS and CDR2 FNYEAQ. This chain's CDR3 is CASSQAQGNYEQYF. Written as DNA, the CDR3 is TGTGCCAGCAGCCAAGCACAGGGTAACTACGAGCAGTACTTC.

The rearrangement uses TRBV7-8 and TRBJ2-2; TRBD1 is a possible D gene (5 bases). V was cut by 0 bases and J by 6 bases, with 5 bases left in between. Germline V gene sequence: CDR1 SGHVS, CDR2 FQNEAQ. The CDR3 has 13 amino acids. CDR3 region: CASSLARAGELFF. The CDR3 bases are TGTGCCAGCAGCTTAGCCAGGGCCGGGGAGCTGTTTTTT.

This chain uses TRBV9 with TRBJ1-2; D is perhaps TRBD1 (6 bases). The V end was cut by 2 bases, the J end by 2 bases, with 13 bases between. CDR1 is SGDLS and CDR2 is YYNGEE in the germline V gene. The CDR3 is 15 residues long. CDR3 nucleotides: TGTGCCAGCAGCGTCAGTGGCACAGGGAACTATGGCTACACCTTC. Protein product: CASSVSGTGNYGYTF.

This clone appeared a few times. The CDR3 here is CASSDHSLRAFF. The DNA for the CDR3 is TGTGCCAGCAGTGATCACTCCTTGAGAGCTTTCTTT. The rearrangement joins TRBV25-1 to TRBJ1-1; no firm D call. Trimming left V 3 bases short and J 10 bases short, with 12 bases between. The germline V gene has CDR1 MGHDK and CDR2 SYGVNS. The length of the CDR3 is 12 residues.

This clone is a singleton in its sample. This chain uses TRBV29-1 with TRBJ2-1, with a possible D match to TRBD1 (6 bases). CDR1 and CDR2 (germline): SQVTM, ANQGSEA. This CDR3 has 12 amino acids. Trimming took off 5 bases at V and 8 bases at J, with 13 bases between the two ends. CDR3 sequence: CSVRQESDEQFF. The CDR3 DNA is TGCAGCGTTCGACAGGAATCTGATGAGCAGTTCTTC.

This chain joins TRBV7-2 and TRBJ2-1, with 8 nucleotides matching TRBD2. Trimming took 4 bases from V and 4 from J; bases not matched to a gene: 3. CDR1 SGHTA and CDR2 FQGNSA come from the germline V gene. This CDR3 region has 14 residues. In DNA, the CDR3 is TGTGCCAGCAGCTCGGGGGGGGCGTACAATGAGCAGTTCTTC. This codes for CASSSGGAYNEQFF.

The V gene is TRBV4-1, the J gene TRBJ2-5, with 10 nucleotides matching TRBD2. Germline CDR1 reads MGHRA; CDR2 reads YSYEKL. The CDR3 totals 17 residues. J was trimmed by 7 bases and V by 2 bases; bases with no gene match: 13. CDR3 amino acids: CASSQPTSGIDAWTQYF. CDR3 bases: TGCGCCAGCAGCCAACCTACTAGCGGGATTGACGCCTGGACCCAGTACTTC.

The chain employs TRBV6-5 and TRBJ1-4; D uncertain. Trimming took off 2 bases at V and 3 bases at J, with 4 bases between the two ends. Germline V gives CDR1 MNHEY, CDR2 SVGAGI. CDR3 length equals 13 residues. Here the CDR3 DNA reads TGTGCCAGCAGTTACGGAGCTAATGAAAAACTGTTTTTT. This gives the protein CASSYGANEKLFF.

The V call is TRBV2, the J call TRBJ1-6, with D uncertain. The CDR3 spans 13 residues. CDR1 and CDR2 (germline): SNHLY, FYNNEI. V was clipped by 7 bases and J by 3 bases, with 7 bases between them. CDR3 coding DNA: TGTGCCAGCAAACCGAGCTATAATTCACCCCTCCACTTT. It specifies CASKPSYNSPLHF.

The V and J genes are TRBV27 and TRBJ1-2; 9 bases fit TRBD1. The CDR3 sequence is 13 residues long. Germline V gene data show CDR1 as MNHEY and CDR2 as SMNVEV (reference sequence). The V gene end was trimmed by 5 bases and the J gene end by 7 bases; junction bases not matched to a gene: 5. The CDR3 spells CASSLGTGFGYTF. In DNA, the CDR3 is TGTGCCAGCAGTCTAGGGACAGGGTTTGGCTACACCTTC.

This chain links TRBV4-3 with TRBJ2-7, with D perhaps TRBD1 (5 bases). The CDR3 length is 14 residues. From germline, CDR1 is LGHNA and CDR2 YSLEER. V shed 1 base and J shed 2 bases, with 9 bases lying between them. The CDR3 region has the DNA TGCGCCAGCAGCCAAGGGGTAGGGGCCTACGAGCAGTACTTC. It encodes CASSQGVGAYEQYF.